The sequence of this T cell receptor (beta chain) was determined in a study of cytomegalovirus exposure and HLA in healthy donors. Germline CDR1 reads MNHEY; CDR2 reads SVGAGI. Trimming left V 4 bases short and J 4 bases short, with 11 bases between. CDR3 size: 13 residues. PCR used 60 Vbeta primers and 13 Jbeta primers. Method: immunoSEQ multiplex PCR; TCRdb's copy keeps in-frame clones and lacks some. The repertoire shows more than 95,000 clones; the top ten hold around 2.7%. The gene calls are TRBV6-5 and TRBJ2-7; D not resolved. The receptor was isolated from a man younger than 40 in good health and CMV-seronegative. The sample was PBMCs. CDR3 nucleotides: TGTGCCAGCAGTTCGGCGGCGACGTACGAGCAGTACTTC. It translates to CASSSAATYEQYF.